This TCR beta chain was recovered during a study of neurological immune-mediated disorders. This clonotype was counted many times. Germline V gene lookup returns CDR1 DFQATT and CDR2 SNEGSKA (reference sequence). This CDR3 has 15 amino acids. Trimming took 4 bases from V and 7 from J; bases not matched to a gene: 9. In every sequencing run, more than 180 million TCR-beta sequences were generated from 15-18 subjects. TCRdb reanalysed the 5' RACE reads using MiXCR and keeps one entry per CDR3 protein. The data contain about 59,000 distinct CDR3 sequences, roughly 13% of them singletons. The material sequenced was PBMCs. The TCR was taken from a woman aged 55-69 years with HTLV-1-associated myelopathy (HAM/TSP). The V call is TRBV20-1, the J call TRBJ1-6, with 8 bases identical to TRBD1. The CDR3 DNA reads as TGCAGTGCTAAAACAGGGGGAAGTGGGAATTCACCCCTCCACTTT. This translates into CSAKTGGSGNSPLHF.